This T cell receptor (beta chain) was sequenced in a study of blood T cell repertoires in COVID-19. At the level of the study: Samples came from the United States, Italy and Spain, spanning acute and convalescent COVID-19. From T cells, B-cell-depleted T cells, or PBMCs came the material, which was cDNA or gDNA.

The CDR3 spans 14 residues. Germline V gene data show CDR1 as MDHEN and CDR2 as SYDVKM. V lost 4 bases, J lost 7 bases, and 14 bases lay in between. Original methodology: Estimation of nucleated cell counts relied on the amplification of reference gene primers. Only in-frame clones appear in the TCRdb table, and some are missing; sequencing was by immunoSEQ multiplex PCR. The DNA gave D and trimming, while V, J and clone size come from that table. The sample consists of 300,000 to 450,000 clones, 85% of them appearing once. Sequenced input: peripheral blood. The source is a woman aged 18-30 years with acute or convalescent COVID-19. The chain couples TRBV28 to TRBJ2-1, with D perhaps matching TRBD1 (6 bases). In DNA form, the CDR3 reads TGTGCCAGCAGTTGGATAGGGGGTCGTAATGAGCAGTTCTTC. Translating it yields CASSWIGGRNEQFF.